This TCR beta chain is drawn from a study of control samples from healthy donors and cancer patients. Produced via immunoSEQ multiplex PCR; TCRdb's table is partial and in-frame only. Among over 150,000 clones listed, roughly 94% were seen once. The receptor's source is a man aged 55 to 70 with colorectal cancer. Sequencing was performed on PBMCs.

As DNA, the CDR3 is TGTGCCAGCCACAGGGGCGGGAACACCGGGGAGCTGTTTTTT. This gives the protein CASHRGGNTGELFF. The chain has TRBV25-1 and TRBJ2-2, with TRBD1 matching over 7 bases. This CDR3 has 14 amino acids. Germline V gene lookup returns CDR1 MGHDK and CDR2 SYGVNS. The junction had 4 bases not matched to a gene; V was cut back by 8 bases and J by 1 base.